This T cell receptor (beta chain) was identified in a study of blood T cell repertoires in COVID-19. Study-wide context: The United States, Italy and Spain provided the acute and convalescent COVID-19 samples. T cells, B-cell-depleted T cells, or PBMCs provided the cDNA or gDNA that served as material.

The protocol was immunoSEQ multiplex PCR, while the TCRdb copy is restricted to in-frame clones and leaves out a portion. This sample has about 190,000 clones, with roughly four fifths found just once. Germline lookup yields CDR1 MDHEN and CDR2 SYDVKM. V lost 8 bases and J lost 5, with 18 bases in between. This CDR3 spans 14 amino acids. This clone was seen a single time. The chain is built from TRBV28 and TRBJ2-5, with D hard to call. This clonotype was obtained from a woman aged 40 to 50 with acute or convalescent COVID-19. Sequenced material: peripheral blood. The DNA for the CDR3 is TGTGCCAGCGTGGGCCCCGGCCGAATGGAGACCCAGTACTTC. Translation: CASVGPGRMETQYF.